This section outlines one TCR beta chain sequence together with its context. Its antigen remains unidentified. In the original workflow: ImmunoSEQ sequences covered only the junction and lacked quality scores; filtering therefore differed. Some clones are missing from TCRdb's copy, which holds only in-frame ones; the method was immunoSEQ multiplex PCR. The DNA was the basis for D and trimming; V, J and clone size are from that table. Of around 2,000,000 clones in the sample, about 93% were seen once. V lost 3 bases and J lost 8; bases outside the gene matches: 8. The CDR3 consists of 15 residues. Germline assignment: CDR1 SEHNR and CDR2 FQNEAQ (reference sequence). The data stem from a study of shared clonotypes between healthy human individuals. Findings and limits, study-wide: Even with large depth, rarefaction showed that sorted-subset sequencing was incomplete.

The naive CD8 subset, CD45RO-negative cells positively selected for CCR7, excluded terminally differentiated effector memory CD45RA+ cells. The source of this sequence is a man in his late teens or twenties in good health. Some clones in this sample may be carry-over from other donors' samples. Sequenced material: naive CD8+ T cells from PBMCs. V gene TRBV7-9 combines with J gene TRBJ2-1; 9 positions match TRBD2. The CDR3 nucleotides are TGTGCCAGCAGCTTTCGTAGCGGGAGTGGAGATGAGCAGTTCTTC. Its protein product is CASSFRSGSGDEQFF. The full variable domain, with the rest looked up from reference TRBV7-9 and TRBJ2-1, is DTGVSQNPRHKITKRGQNVTFRCDPISEHNRLYWYRQTLGQGPEFLTYFQNEAQLEKSRLLSDRFSAERPKGSFSTLEIQRTEQGDSAMYLCASSFRSGSGDEQFFGPGTRLTVL.